The clone carrying this TCR beta chain was counted between two and nine times. Its antigen is undetermined. This entry belongs to a study of regulatory T cells in long-lasting Graves disease. Whole-study results and caveats: Newly diagnosed Graves' patients had higher TCR diversity than persistent ones. A greater number of public clonotypes (approximately 2,500) was shared by persistent patients than by new patients (about 960).

Time point specified: newly diagnosed GD, antithyroid drugs for less than 3 months. From RNA extracted from PBMCs, the TCR library was made. Approximately 9 milliliters of peripheral blood were taken and placed in EDTA tubes. For TCR beta, libraries came from iRepertoire HTBI primers and Arm-PCR of CDR3 regions. MiXCR, run by TCRdb on the multiplex PCR reads, gives a single entry per CDR3 protein. This sample carries 540,000 or so distinct CDR3 sequences, roughly 14% of them seen once, and the ten largest clones take over 7.5%. The data were also submitted as part of a second study, on T cells in Graves' hyperthyroidism and ophthalmopathy.

The sample was peripheral blood mononuclear cells (PBMCs), taken at new diagnosis, from a patient treated with antithyroid drugs. This TCR derives from a man under 40 with Graves disease.

In nucleotides, the CDR3 is TGTGCCAGCAGTTCCCGTAGCGGGAGAGCCACAGATACGCAGTATTTT. Residues: CASSSRSGRATDTQYF. The gene calls are TRBV6-2 or TRBV6-3 and TRBJ2-3, with TRBD2 matching over 9 bases. The V gene's germline CDR1 is MNHEY and CDR2 SVGEGT. This CDR3 is built from 16 residues. V shed 4 bases, J shed 2 bases, and the junction held 7 bases outside the gene matches.